Here is one TCR beta chain with its context. Its cognate antigen is unknown. The entry originates in a study of T cell responses to AZD1222 COVID-19 vaccine. Study background: Pooling of second doses given at about 4 or about 12 weeks was done. Study conclusions and caveats: In a largely white British group with more females than males, clonal diversity was possibly underestimated. Seropositive at baseline were only a handful of AZD1222 recipients. Spike-spanning, vaccine-associated CD4 TCRs were dominant at 160-218 and 743-854.

Here immunoSEQ multiplex PCR was the method, and the copy in TCRdb shows in-frame clones only, minus some. The table has nearly 110,000 clones, around 90% seen once. The material sequenced was peripheral blood, taken on day 0 of AZD1222 vaccination. This TCR was recovered from an adult in good health.

The CDR3 reads CASSQGLSGPNMNTEAFF. For the CDR3, the DNA is TGCGCCAGCAGCCAAGGGTTGTCAGGGCCTAACATGAACACTGAAGCTTTCTTT. V and J are TRBV4-3 and TRBJ1-1; D is perhaps TRBD1 (5 bases). Per the germline V gene, CDR1 is LGHNA and CDR2 is YSLEER. V lost 1 base, J lost 0 bases, and 18 bases lay in between. The CDR3 is 18 residues long.